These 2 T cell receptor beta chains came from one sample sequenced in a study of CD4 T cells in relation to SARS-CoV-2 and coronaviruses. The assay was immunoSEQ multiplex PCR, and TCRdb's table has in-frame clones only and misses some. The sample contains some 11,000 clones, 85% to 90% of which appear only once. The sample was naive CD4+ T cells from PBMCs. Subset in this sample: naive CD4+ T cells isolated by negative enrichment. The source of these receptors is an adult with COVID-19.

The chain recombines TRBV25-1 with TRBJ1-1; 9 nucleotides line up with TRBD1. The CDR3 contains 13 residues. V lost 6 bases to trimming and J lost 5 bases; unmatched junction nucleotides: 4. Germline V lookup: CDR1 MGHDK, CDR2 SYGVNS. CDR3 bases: TGTGCCAGCAGAGGACAGGGGAATACTGAAGCTTTCTTT. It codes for CASRGQGNTEAFF.

DNA for the CDR3: TGTGCCAGCTCACCGGGTCCTCTGGGGAATTCACCCCTCCACTTT. Protein sequence: CASSPGPLGNSPLHF. This chain joins TRBV18 and TRBJ1-6; D is ambiguous. The CDR3 is made up of 15 amino acids. The germline CDR1 and CDR2 sequences are KGHSH and LQKENI. The V end lost 3 bases, the J end lost 7 bases, and 13 bases lay between the germline ends. The full variable domain, with the rest looked up from reference TRBV18 and TRBJ1-6, is NAGVMQNPRHLVRRRGQEARLRCSPMKGHSHVYWYRQLPEEGLKFMVYLQKENIIDESGMPKERFSAEFPKEGPSILRIQQVVRGDSAAYFCASSPGPLGNSPLHFGNGTRLTVT.